The clone carrying this T cell receptor beta chain was observed a handful of times. The antigen is unknown. The data stem from a study of T cells after yellow fever vaccination. Study at large: The SMART-Seq v4 Ultra Low Input method served to prepare the low-cell-number fractions. Study-wide results and limits: The secondary response was weaker, and its peak arrived faster, on day 5 versus 15.

Germline CDR1 is SGHTA and CDR2 is FQGNSA. The CDR3 extends over 15 amino acids. V lost 3 bases and J lost 5, with 17 bases in between. The 5'RACE template-switching step produced TCR cDNA and added a universal primer site and UMIs. MiXCR, applied by TCRdb to the 5' RACE reads, yields one record per CDR3 protein. The repertoire consists of some 390,000 distinct CDR3 sequences, with roughly a sixth occurring once and the leading ten covering 15% to 20%. The sequence was collected from a man between 18 and 35 years old who received the YFV17D yellow fever vaccine. Sample: PBMCs, taken before the yellow fever booster vaccination. V gene TRBV7-2 combines with J gene TRBJ2-7; perhaps TRBD2 as D (7 bases). The CDR3, as DNA: TGTGCCAGCAGCTTTCCGGGGGGCCTTATAAACGAGCAGTACTTC. Residues: CASSFPGGLINEQYF.